The 30 T cell receptor beta chains listed next were all sequenced from one sample in a study of blood T cell repertoires in COVID-19. The table came from immunoSEQ multiplex PCR; TCRdb's copy has only in-frame clones and leaves some out. The repertoire consists of 85,000 or so clones, with more than 90% occurring once and the leading ten covering around 4.2%. The sequenced sample was peripheral blood. The receptor source for this set is a human donor with active COVID-19. The donor label of this sample is uncertain.

The rearrangement joins TRBV28 to TRBJ1-2; TRBD1 matches 8 bases. The CDR3 sequence is 16 residues long. V gave up 6 bases and J gave up 4 bases; unmatched junction bases: 13. Germline V gene lookup returns CDR1 MDHEN and CDR2 SYDVKM. The CDR3 DNA sequence: TGTGCCAGCAGCGGACAGGGAAATTCTCCGCCCTATGGCTACACCTTC. Protein product: CASSGQGNSPPYGYTF.

The CDR3 reads CASSLTGGVTYEQYF. The CDR3 DNA sequence: TGTGCCAGCAGTTTAACAGGGGGCGTTACCTACGAGCAGTACTTC. The chain employs TRBV6-6 and TRBJ2-7, with 9 bases identical to TRBD1. V shed 4 bases, J shed 2 bases, and the junction held 6 bases outside the gene matches. This CDR3 is 15 amino acids long. The germline V gene has CDR1 MNHNY and CDR2 SVGAGI (reference sequence).

V usage is TRBV29-1 and J usage is TRBJ2-5; TRBD2 aligns across 10 bases. CDR3 length: 14 amino acids. Germline V CDR1 and CDR2: SQVTM, ANQGSEA. The junction had 5 bases not matched to a gene; V was cut back by 2 bases and J by 5 bases. CDR3 bases: TGCAGCGTTGAATTACTAGCGGGATTGGAGACCCAGTACTTC. This codes for CSVELLAGLETQYF.

The chain recombines TRBV9 with TRBJ2-3, with 12 bases aligning to TRBD2. The trim removed 3 bases at V and 6 bases at J, leaving 5 bases unmatched. The CDR3 runs 15 residues. CDR1 is SGDLS and CDR2 is YYNGEE in the germline V gene. The CDR3 region has the DNA TGTGCCAGCAGCGCTAGCGGGGGGGCCATCGATACGCAGTATTTT. Its protein is CASSASGGAIDTQYF.

This clone was recorded a few times. The rearrangement uses TRBV4-1 and TRBJ1-3, with TRBD1 matching over 8 bases. From germline, CDR1 is MGHRA and CDR2 YSYEKL. V shed 1 base and J 6 bases; nucleotides not matched to a gene: 5. The CDR3 contains 15 residues. This chain's CDR3 is CASSQGDRPENTIYF. CDR3 nucleotide sequence: TGCGCCAGCAGCCAAGGGGACAGGCCCGAAAACACCATATATTTT.

The chain is built from TRBV15 and TRBJ2-7, with TRBD2 identical over 7 bases. Losses at the gene ends were 0 bases for V and 0 bases for J; bases not matched to a gene: 5. The CDR3 has 16 residues. Germline-derived CDR1 and CDR2 are LNHNV and YYDKDF (reference sequence). CDR3 bases: TGTGCCACCAGCAGAGATTCCCTAGCGGACTCCTACGAGCAGTACTTC. It codes for CATSRDSLADSYEQYF.

This clone was observed a few times. The chain employs TRBV19 and TRBJ2-2; 10 positions match TRBD2. The CDR3 is made up of 14 amino acids. J gave up 15 bases and V 1 base, and 8 bases lay outside the gene matches. CDR1 is LNHDA and CDR2 is SQIVND in the germline V gene (reference sequence). The CDR3 region is CASSIGASGGRLFF. CDR3 nucleotide sequence: TGTGCCAGTAGTATAGGCGCTAGCGGGGGAAGGTTGTTTTTT.

The chain joins TRBV7-2 to TRBJ2-7; perhaps TRBD2 as D (6 bases). V dropped 0 bases and J dropped 5 bases, with 8 bases sitting between them. This CDR3 is 13 amino acids long. CDR1 is SGHTA, CDR2 FQGNSA, per germline. The CDR3: CASSLAGGNEQYF. In DNA, the CDR3 is TGTGCCAGCAGCTTAGCGGGGGGTAACGAGCAGTACTTC. Supplemented by reference TRBV7-2 and TRBJ2-7, the full variable domain reads GAGVSQSPSNKVTEKGKDVELRCDPISGHTALYWYRQSLGQGLEFLIYFQGNSAPDKSGLPSDRFSAERTGGSVSTLTIQRTQQEDSAVYLCASSLAGGNEQYFGPGTRLTVT.

This chain joins TRBV10-3 and TRBJ2-7; no clear D. V was cut by 8 bases and J by 5 bases, with 28 bases left in between. The CDR3 sequence is 17 residues long. CDR1 is ENHRY and CDR2 is SYGVKD in the germline V gene. The CDR3 sequence is CAIGAFTSRTQANEQYF. The DNA of the CDR3 is TGTGCCATCGGTGCATTTACCTCCCGAACCCAGGCCAACGAGCAGTACTTC.

In its sample, this clone is medium-sized (0.01 to 0.1%). The rearrangement links TRBV25-1 to TRBJ1-5; no clear D gene. Germline V CDR1 and CDR2: MGHDK, SYGVNS. Deletions cut 5 bases from V and 5 bases from J, with 7 bases between. The CDR3 totals 12 residues. This chain's CDR3 is CASSLQDQPQHF. DNA of the CDR3: TGTGCCAGCAGTCTTCAGGATCAGCCCCAGCATTTT.

The chain joins TRBV5-1 to TRBJ1-5, with 7 positions matching TRBD1. Trimming cost V 7 bases and J 4 bases; bases outside gene matches: 14. Germline V gene data show CDR1 as SGHRS and CDR2 as YFSETQ. The CDR3 consists of 16 residues. The CDR3 DNA sequence: TGCGCCAGCTCCAGAGGGGACAGCTCAAGTAATCAGCCCCAGCATTTT. Its protein product is CASSRGDSSSNQPQHF.

The V gene is TRBV15, the J gene TRBJ2-7; D might be TRBD2 (5 bases). Germline-derived CDR1 and CDR2 are LNHNV and YYDKDF (reference sequence). Trimming left V 5 bases short and J 0 bases short, with 8 bases between. This CDR3 region has 13 residues. The CDR3 protein is CATSEGYSYEQYF. Here the CDR3 DNA reads TGTGCCACCAGCGAGGGCTACTCCTACGAGCAGTACTTC.

The gene calls are TRBV28 and TRBJ1-6; 7 bases are shared with TRBD1. The CDR3 is 14 amino acids. Germline CDR1 and CDR2: MDHEN and SYDVKM. V shed 6 bases and J 7 bases; nucleotides not matched to a gene: 6. The CDR3 reads CASREQGSNSPLHF. The CDR3 nucleotides are TGTGCCAGCAGGGAACAGGGGTCCAATTCACCCCTCCACTTT.

V usage is TRBV19 and J usage is TRBJ2-1, with D unclear. The germline V gene has CDR1 LNHDA and CDR2 SQIVND (reference sequence). The V gene lost 9 bases and the J gene lost 4 bases, with 28 bases spanning the gap. The length of the CDR3 is 18 residues. Here the CDR3 reads CASCRLVLAAMMYNEQFF. As DNA, the CDR3 is TGTGCCAGCTGCCGCTTGGTCCTGGCGGCGATGATGTACAATGAGCAGTTCTTC.

This chain connects TRBV5-1 to TRBJ2-5; the D gene is possibly TRBD1 (6 bases). Germline values: CDR1 SGHRS, CDR2 YFSETQ. This CDR3 has 15 amino acids. The V end was cut by 0 bases, the J end by 5 bases, with 14 bases between. The CDR3 DNA reads TGCGCCAGCAGCTTGGGGACAGTAGAGTCGGAGACCCAGTACTTC. Amino acids: CASSLGTVESETQYF.

The genes are TRBV29-1 and TRBJ2-7; D tentatively reads TRBD1 or TRBD2 (6 bases each). Trimming took 7 bases from V and 0 from J, leaving 22 bases between them. Germline loops: CDR1 SQVTM, CDR2 ANQGSEA. The CDR3 covers 16 residues. CDR3 protein: CSAGVGGLASSYEQYF. In DNA form, the CDR3 reads TGCAGCGCAGGGGTGGGGGGTCTAGCGAGCTCCTACGAGCAGTACTTC.

This clone was counted once. The chain is built from TRBV5-1 and TRBJ1-5; possibly TRBD1 for D (5 bases). Germline loops: CDR1 SGHRS, CDR2 YFSETQ. The CDR3 covers 15 residues. Trimming removed 0 bases from V and 3 bases from J, with 10 bases in between. CDR3: CASSLGGAYNQPQHF. CDR3 nucleotides: TGCGCCAGCAGCTTGGGCGGGGCATACAATCAGCCCCAGCATTTT.

The chain couples TRBV2 to TRBJ1-5, with TRBD1 as a possible D gene (6 bases). V lost 6 bases to trimming and J lost 7 bases, with 10 bases between them. The length of the CDR3 is 12 residues. CDR1 and CDR2 from the germline V gene are SNHLY and FYNNEI. CDR3 nucleotide sequence: TGTGCCAGCAGAGAGGGGGAGCAGCCCCAGCATTTT. Protein: CASREGEQPQHF.

The chain links TRBV6-5 to TRBJ2-2, with 8 bases fitting TRBD1. Trimming took 6 bases from V and 1 from J; bases not matched to a gene: 4. The V gene's germline CDR1 is MNHEY and CDR2 SVGAGI. The CDR3 runs to 15 residues. CDR3 in DNA: TGTGCCAGCAGGGGGACAGGCCTGAACACCGGGGAGCTGTTTTTT. Its translation: CASRGTGLNTGELFF.

The V call is TRBV11-3, the J call TRBJ1-1, with 7 positions matching TRBD1. CDR1 and CDR2 from the germline V gene are SGHNT and YENEEA. The CDR3 has 13 residues. After removal of 5 bases from V and 6 bases from J, the junction contained 6 bases not matched to a gene. The DNA for the CDR3 is TGTGCCAGCAGCCGGGACAGACCCTCTGAAGCTTTCTTT. Translated, it gives CASSRDRPSEAFF.

CDR3 sequence: CASRRWGEGADTQYF. The CDR3 DNA sequence: TGTGCCAGCAGACGGTGGGGGGAGGGTGCCGATACGCAGTATTTT. V is TRBV2 and J is TRBJ2-3, with 7 bases aligning to TRBD2. Germline lookup yields CDR1 SNHLY and CDR2 FYNNEI. V lost 6 bases to trimming and J lost 6 bases; unmatched junction nucleotides: 12. This CDR3 comprises 15 residues.

The rearrangement uses TRBV6-5 and TRBJ1-3; D is undetermined. The V end was cut by 8 bases, the J end by 4 bases, with 12 bases between. Germline-derived CDR1 and CDR2 are MNHEY and SVGAGI. CDR3 length equals 13 residues. CDR3 sequence (DNA): TGTGCCAGCCGCCCTACACAGGGAAACACCATATATTTT. Protein product: CASRPTQGNTIYF.

V and J are TRBV24-1 and TRBJ2-2, with D tentatively TRBD2 (5 bases). V lost 3 bases and J lost 9, with 7 bases in between. The CDR3 contains 12 residues. Germline values: CDR1 KGHDR, CDR2 SFDVKD. The CDR3 coding sequence is TGTGCCACCAGTGATCCCGGGAGGGAGCTGTTTTTT. Amino acids: CATSDPGRELFF.

The chain combines TRBV25-1 with TRBJ2-7, with D perhaps matching TRBD1 (5 bases). V gave up 1 base and J gave up 8 bases, with 15 bases separating them. Germline values: CDR1 MGHDK, CDR2 SYGVNS. This CDR3 is 14 amino acids long. This CDR3 reads CASSEWNRSWKQYF. The CDR3 DNA is TGTGCCAGCAGTGAATGGAACAGGTCCTGGAAGCAGTACTTC.

This chain uses TRBV5-4 with TRBJ1-6, with TRBD1 matching over 8 bases. Germline trimming cut 4 bases from V and 9 bases from J; bases unmatched to any gene: 9. The CDR3 sequence is 15 residues long. Germline CDR1 is SGHNT and CDR2 is YYREEE (reference sequence). The CDR3 DNA sequence: TGTGCCAGCAGCCCAAAGACAGGGGAGGGTTCACCCCTCCACTTT. This gives the protein CASSPKTGEGSPLHF.

The V and J genes are TRBV5-1 and TRBJ2-5; possibly TRBD2 for D (5 bases). CDR1 and CDR2 from the germline V gene are SGHRS and YFSETQ. Trimming took off 2 bases at V and 3 bases at J, with 8 bases between the two ends. The CDR3 runs 13 residues. This CDR3 reads CASSFSGEETQYF. In DNA, the CDR3 is TGCGCCAGCAGCTTCTCCGGGGAAGAGACCCAGTACTTC.

The V gene is TRBV25-1, the J gene TRBJ1-6; the D is unclear. Germline assignment: CDR1 MGHDK and CDR2 SYGVNS. Trimming left V 4 bases short and J 7 bases short, with 8 bases between. CDR3 length: 13 residues. In nucleotides, the CDR3 is TGTGCCAGCAGTGGGCCCAACAATTCACCCCTCCACTTT. The encoded protein is CASSGPNNSPLHF. The whole variable domain, filled in from reference TRBV25-1 and TRBJ1-6, reads EADIYQTPRYLVIGTGKKITLECSQTMGHDKMYWYQQDPGMELHLIHYSYGVNSTEKGDLSSESTVSRIRTEHFPLTLESARPSHTSQYLCASSGPNNSPLHFGNGTRLTVT.

The J gene is TRBJ1-2, the V gene TRBV6-5, with D possibly TRBD1 on 6 matching bases. CDR1 is MNHEY, CDR2 SVGAGI, per germline. The CDR3 is 13 residues long. Trimming took 4 bases from V and 8 from J, leaving 14 bases between them. The CDR3 region is CASSSLGGRGYTF. CDR3 nucleotide sequence: TGTGCCAGCAGTTCCCTTGGGGGCAGAGGCTACACCTTC.

This chain links TRBV6-5 with TRBJ2-2; D ambiguous. V gave up 8 bases and J gave up 4 bases, with 11 bases separating them. CDR3 length: 13 amino acids. Germline CDR1 reads MNHEY; CDR2 reads SVGAGI. Here the CDR3 reads CASARLGTGELFF. CDR3 DNA sequence: TGTGCCAGCGCGAGGCTCGGCACCGGGGAGCTGTTTTTT.

The chain links TRBV2 to TRBJ1-1; 8 bases match TRBD1. Germline V gives CDR1 SNHLY, CDR2 FYNNEI. V was clipped by 3 bases and J by 8 bases; unmatched bases: 5. This CDR3 is 13 amino acids long. CDR3 sequence: CASSDYQGAEAFF. Here the CDR3 DNA reads TGTGCCAGCAGTGATTATCAGGGGGCGGAAGCTTTCTTT.